Below, 11 T cell receptor beta chains from the same sample are listed, as sequenced in a study of CD8 T cells in ankylosing spondylitis. TCRdb re-called the 5' RACE reads through MiXCR, storing one row per CDR3 protein. Of fewer than 450,000 distinct CDR3 sequences listed, 15% to 20% are singletons. General study points: It appeared that ankylosing spondylitis blood was characterized by a TCR beta motif of roughly 8 highly homologous variants.

Their antigens remain unidentified. Material: blood, either unsorted or a sorted T cell fraction (not recorded which). The receptor source for this set is a male donor with ankylosing spondylitis.

V gene TRBV3-1 combines with J gene TRBJ2-1; 10 nucleotides align to TRBD2. Germline V gene lookup returns CDR1 LGHDT and CDR2 YNNKEL (reference sequence). Trimming removed 1 base from V and 6 bases from J; junction bases left unmatched: 6. This CDR3 spans 16 amino acids. The CDR3 coding sequence is TGTGCCAGCAGCCAAGTTGGGACTAGCGTTCCCAATGAGCAGTTCTTC. It encodes CASSQVGTSVPNEQFF.

The table lists this clonotype with a count of one. The rearrangement links TRBV7-2 to TRBJ2-3, with TRBD2 as a possible D gene (5 bases). The germline V gene has CDR1 SGHTA and CDR2 FQGNSA. The CDR3 runs to 15 residues. Trimming pared 1 base from V and 4 bases from J, leaving 12 bases between. The CDR3 region has the DNA TGTGCCAGCAGCTTAGTTGTGGAGCGGTCAGATACGCAGTATTTT. It encodes CASSLVVERSDTQYF.

V and J are TRBV2 and TRBJ2-2, with TRBD1 matching over 7 bases. V lost 7 bases and J lost 6; bases outside the gene matches: 8. Germline V gives CDR1 SNHLY, CDR2 FYNNEI. The CDR3 has 14 amino acids. DNA for the CDR3: TGTGCCAGCACTAAAGGGGGCTGGGCCGGGGAGCTGTTTTTT. This sequence encodes CASTKGGWAGELFF. Full variable domain (missing parts from reference TRBV2 and TRBJ2-2): EPEVTQTPSHQVTQMGQEVILRCVPISNHLYFYWYRQILGQKVEFLVSFYNNEISEKSEIFDDQFSVERPDGSNFTLKIRSTKLEDSAMYFCASTKGGWAGELFFGEGSRLTVL.

The rearrangement links TRBV5-1 to TRBJ2-1; 7 bases agree with TRBD1. Germline V gene lookup returns CDR1 SGHRS and CDR2 YFSETQ. The ends lost 5 bases at V and 1 base at J; junction bases unmatched: 9. The CDR3 runs 16 residues. CDR3 nucleotide sequence: TGCGCCAGCAGTTTAGCAGGGGGACGGTCCTACAATGAGCAGTTCTTC. Its protein is CASSLAGGRSYNEQFF.

The chain uses TRBV7-3 and TRBJ2-3, with 13 nucleotides matching TRBD2. The germline gives CDR1 SGHTA, CDR2 FQGTGA. The CDR3 spans 16 residues. V gave up 5 bases and J gave up 6 bases; unmatched junction bases: 8. Here the CDR3 reads CASSPTSGRAGDTQYF. Written as DNA, the CDR3 is TGTGCCAGCAGCCCCACTAGCGGGAGGGCCGGGGATACGCAGTATTTT.

This clonotype was detected only a few times. The chain has TRBV18 and TRBJ2-7; D is unclear. The V gene lost 0 bases and the J gene lost 3 bases, with 15 bases spanning the gap. The CDR3 has 16 amino acids. CDR1 and CDR2 (germline): KGHSH, LQKENI. DNA of the CDR3: TGTGCCAGCTCACCACCGTCAGGAATGTCTCGCTACGAGCAGTACTTC. Its protein product is CASSPPSGMSRYEQYF.

Only a few counts were recorded for this clonotype. The V call is TRBV5-1, the J call TRBJ2-1, with 7 bases that match TRBD1. Trimming took 2 bases from V and 13 from J; bases not matched to a gene: 9. In germline, CDR1 is SGHRS, CDR2 YFSETQ. The CDR3 is 13 residues long. The DNA of the CDR3 is TGCGCCAGCAGCTTTGAACCGGGACAGTCACAGTTCTTC. Its protein product is CASSFEPGQSQFF.

The sample holds a few counts of this clonotype. The CDR3 protein is CSAPRTFVGYTF. As DNA, the CDR3 is TGCAGTGCTCCTAGGACATTTGTTGGCTACACCTTC. J is TRBJ1-2 and V is TRBV20-1, with D perhaps TRBD1 (5 bases). V was shortened by 5 bases and J by 7 bases, with 14 bases between the two germline ends. The CDR3 runs to 12 residues. Germline V gives CDR1 DFQATT, CDR2 SNEGSKA (reference sequence).

This clonotype has a handful of counts. The V call is TRBV28, the J call TRBJ1-3, with a tentative D call TRBD1 (5 bases). The V gene's germline CDR1 is MDHEN and CDR2 SYDVKM. The length of the CDR3 is 15 residues. Deletions cut 10 bases from V and 4 bases from J, with 20 bases between. The CDR3 DNA reads as TGTGCCACCCACGGGGCTCTAAGGAGCGGAAACACCATATATTTT. Amino acids: CATHGALRSGNTIYF.

V and J are TRBV30 and TRBJ2-3; perhaps TRBD1 as D (5 bases). Trimming cost V 4 bases and J 2 bases, with 16 bases left between them. Germline CDR1 is GTSNPN and CDR2 is SVGIG (reference sequence). There are 15 residues in the CDR3. The CDR3 bases are TGTGCCTGGACAACGGACACCATCTACACAGATACGCAGTATTTT. This translates into CAWTTDTIYTDTQYF.

This clonotype showed up just a few times. The V and J genes are TRBV7-3 and TRBJ1-2; TRBD1 might be the D (6 bases). Germline CDR1 reads SGHTA; CDR2 reads FQGTGA. V lost 2 bases, J lost 7 bases, and 11 bases lay in between. The CDR3 length is 13 residues. The CDR3 here is CASSLQQGSGYTF. CDR3 in DNA: TGTGCCAGCAGCTTACAACAGGGTAGTGGCTACACCTTC.